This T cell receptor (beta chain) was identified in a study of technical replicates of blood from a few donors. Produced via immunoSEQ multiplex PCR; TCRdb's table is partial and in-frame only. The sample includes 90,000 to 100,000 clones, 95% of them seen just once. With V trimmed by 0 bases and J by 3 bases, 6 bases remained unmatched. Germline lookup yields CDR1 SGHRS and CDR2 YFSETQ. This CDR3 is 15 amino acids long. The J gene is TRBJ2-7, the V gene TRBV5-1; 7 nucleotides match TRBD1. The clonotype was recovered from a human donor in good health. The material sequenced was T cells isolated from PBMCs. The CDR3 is CASSLAGTAVYEQYF. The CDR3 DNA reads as TGCGCCAGCAGCTTGGCAGGGACAGCGGTCTACGAGCAGTACTTC.